The 27 T cell receptor beta chains in this list originate from one sample, sequenced in a study of CD8+ T cells in alopecia areata. cDNA reverse transcribed from extracted RNA served as the sequencing template. Generated by immunoSEQ multiplex PCR, the TCRdb table keeps only in-frame clones and is missing some. Altogether some 150,000 clones are present, around 64% being singletons, with the ten largest covering roughly 11%. The sequences come from CD8+ T cells sorted from blood, collected at week 0. These receptors originate from a human donor with alopecia areata.

This clone came up once. V is TRBV15 and J is TRBJ2-1; D unclear. Trimming left V 6 bases short and J 10 bases short, with 13 bases between. CDR1 and CDR2 (germline): LNHNV, YYDKDF (reference sequence). This CDR3 is built from 12 residues. CDR3 DNA: TGTGCCACCAGTCAGCAAGGCGGAGAGCAGTTCTTC. This gives the protein CATSQQGGEQFF.

The chain recombines TRBV5-1 with TRBJ2-5; perhaps TRBD2 as D (5 bases). CDR3 length: 15 amino acids. Germline lookup yields CDR1 SGHRS and CDR2 YFSETQ. With 3 bases removed from V and 5 bases from J, the gap between germline ends came to 17 bases. The CDR3 coding sequence is TGCGCCAGCAGCTCCGGGGAGCTTCAGTGGGAGACCCAGTACTTC. The encoded protein is CASSSGELQWETQYF.

This clone has just a few counts. One end of the junction fails to match germline, which may point to a read error. The DNA for the CDR3 is TGTGCCAGCAGTCCGACTAGCTGGGAGACCCAGTACTTC. It encodes CASSPTSWETQYF. This chain joins TRBV10-3 and TRBJ2-5, with 7 bases that match TRBD2. Germline values: CDR1 ENHRY, CDR2 SYGVKD. This CDR3 contains 13 residues.

V gene TRBV7-9 combines with J gene TRBJ1-2; no clear D gene. V was shortened by 0 bases and J by 5 bases, with 7 bases between the two germline ends. CDR3 length: 13 residues. Germline V gene sequence: CDR1 SEHNR, CDR2 FQNEAQ (reference sequence). The CDR3 here is CASSLANGYGYTF. For the CDR3, the DNA is TGTGCCAGCAGCTTAGCGAACGGGTATGGCTACACCTTC. The full variable domain, rest sourced from reference TRBV7-9 and TRBJ1-2, is DTGVSQNPRHKITKRGQNVTFRCDPISEHNRLYWYRQTLGQGPEFLTYFQNEAQLEKSRLLSDRFSAERPKGSFSTLEIQRTEQGDSAMYLCASSLANGYGYTFGSGTRLTVV.

This clone was seen a handful of times. The rearrangement joins TRBV7-9 to TRBJ1-2; TRBD1 matches 7 bases. The germline V gene encodes CDR1 SEHNR and CDR2 FQNEAQ (reference sequence). The CDR3 sequence is 14 residues long. Unmatched junction bases numbered 5, after V lost 3 bases and J lost 4 bases. The CDR3, as DNA: TGTGCCAGCAGCTTGGCCGGGACAGCCTATGGCTACACCTTC. Translating gives CASSLAGTAYGYTF.

This chain links TRBV4-1 with TRBJ2-6; 7 bases fit TRBD1. J lost 2 bases, V lost 0 bases, and 7 bases had no gene match. The CDR3 sequence is 18 residues long. Per germline, CDR1 MGHRA and CDR2 YSYEKL. Here the CDR3 reads CASSQDRAGGPGANVLTF. The CDR3 DNA is TGCGCCAGCAGCCAAGATAGGGCAGGGGGACCTGGGGCCAACGTCCTGACTTTC.

The rearrangement joins TRBV5-1 to TRBJ2-7; D is ambiguous. The ends were cut back, 0 bases at V and 2 bases at J, with 3 bases in the middle. The CDR3 has 12 residues. The germline V gene encodes CDR1 SGHRS and CDR2 YFSETQ. CDR3 loop: CASSLAAYEQYF. Written as DNA, the CDR3 is TGCGCCAGCAGCTTGGCCGCCTACGAGCAGTACTTC.

This clone came up a few times. The chain carries TRBV7-3 and TRBJ2-3, with 7 bases fitting TRBD2. This CDR3 region has 14 residues. Per germline, CDR1 SGHTA and CDR2 FQGTGA. Unmatched junction bases numbered 0, after V lost 2 bases and J lost 1 base. CDR3 loop: CASSLAGGTDTQYF. In DNA form, the CDR3 reads TGTGCCAGCAGCTTAGCGGGGGGCACAGATACGCAGTATTTT.

The J gene is TRBJ1-1, the V gene TRBV11-2; D not resolved. The CDR3 has 14 residues. CDR1 and CDR2 from the germline V gene are SGHAT and FQNNGV. V was shortened by 3 bases and J by 4 bases, with 12 bases between the two germline ends. The CDR3 region is CASSFVSFGTEAFF. DNA of the CDR3: TGTGCCAGCAGCTTTGTCAGCTTTGGCACTGAAGCTTTCTTT.

The V and J genes are TRBV5-6 and TRBJ2-1; no reliable D call. The germline V and J ends were trimmed by 0 bases and 9 bases, with 19 bases remaining between them. Germline values: CDR1 SGHDT, CDR2 YYEEEE. The CDR3 has 16 residues. CDR3 DNA: TGTGCCAGCAGCTTGGGTGAGGTGGTGGGTTACCTTGAGCAGTTCTTC. Protein product: CASSLGEVVGYLEQFF. The complete variable domain, with remaining parts taken from reference TRBV5-6 and TRBJ2-1, reads DAGVTQSPTHLIKTRGQQVTLRCSPKSGHDTVSWYQQALGQGPQFIFQYYEEEERQRGNFPDRFSGHQFPNYSSELNVNALLLGDSALYLCASSLGEVVGYLEQFFGPGTRLTVL.

This clone was counted a few times. The V call is TRBV4-2, the J call TRBJ2-2, with 8 bases lining up with TRBD1. The CDR3 spans 15 residues. With 6 bases clipped from V and 6 bases from J, the junction kept 9 bases outside the gene matches. Looked up from germline, CDR1 is LGHNA and CDR2 is YNFKEQ. Here the CDR3 DNA reads TGTGCCAGCAGAGTCTCAGGGGGCGCCCCCGGGGAGCTGTTTTTT. Encoded protein: CASRVSGGAPGELFF.

The chain links TRBV5-1 to TRBJ2-5; D unresolved. This CDR3 region has 14 residues. Trimming pared 0 bases from V and 2 bases from J, leaving 8 bases between. Germline loops: CDR1 SGHRS, CDR2 YFSETQ. In DNA, the CDR3 is TGCGCCAGCAGCTTGGAGATAGCTCAAGAGACCCAGTACTTC. Its protein product is CASSLEIAQETQYF. The full variable domain, in which reference TRBV5-1 and TRBJ2-5 provide the parts outside the CDR3, is KAGVTQTPRYLIKTRGQQVTLSCSPISGHRSVSWYQQTPGQGLQFLFEYFSETQRNKGNFPGRFSGRQFSNSRSEMNVSTLELGDSALYLCASSLEIAQETQYFGPGTRLLVL.

A few counts support this clone. The chain links TRBV7-9 to TRBJ1-3; D gene unclear. The J call is doubtful: the DNA matches TRBJ2-2 better. The CDR3 is 17 residues long. Germline CDR1 and CDR2: SEHNR and FQNEAQ (reference sequence). The CDR3 reads CASSEDGPNANTGELFF. For the CDR3, the DNA is TGTGCCAGCAGCGAGGACGGACCAAACGCGAACACCGGGGAGCTGTTTTTT.

The rearrangement uses TRBV7-9 and TRBJ2-1; the D is unclear. The V and J ends lost 8 bases and 4 bases respectively, with 12 bases between them. The CDR3 sequence is 13 residues long. CDR1 is SEHNR and CDR2 is FQNEAQ in the germline V gene (reference sequence). Here the CDR3 DNA reads TGTGCCAGCTTACGGGTTTTGTACAATGAGCAGTTCTTC. Translating gives CASLRVLYNEQFF.

The rearrangement uses TRBV6-5 and TRBJ1-1, with TRBD1 matching over 7 bases. V trimming: 1 base; J trimming: 4 bases; junction bases outside the gene matches: 3. Germline CDR1 MNHEY, CDR2 SVGAGI. The CDR3 contains 14 residues. CDR3 sequence: CASSYFPGGTEAFF. CDR3 nucleotide sequence: TGTGCCAGCAGTTACTTTCCAGGGGGCACTGAAGCTTTCTTT.

The chain employs TRBV13 and TRBJ1-6, with 10 nucleotides matching TRBD1. The CDR3 extends over 15 amino acids. V was pared by 3 bases and J by 10 bases, with 6 bases of the junction left unmatched. Germline CDR1 PRHDT, CDR2 FYEKMQ (reference sequence). The CDR3 DNA sequence: TGTGCCAGCAGCTTGAGGGGACAGGGGCGGTCACCCCTCCACTTT. Protein sequence: CASSLRGQGRSPLHF.

This clone was observed a handful of times. This rearrangement joins TRBV29-1 to TRBJ2-2; 8 positions match TRBD1. The CDR3 is made up of 15 amino acids. The trim removed 3 bases at V and 3 bases at J, leaving 6 bases unmatched. Germline lookup yields CDR1 SQVTM and CDR2 ANQGSEA. The CDR3 loop reads CSVEPETGDTGELFF. The CDR3 bases are TGCAGCGTTGAGCCCGAGACAGGGGACACCGGGGAGCTGTTTTTT.

The chain combines TRBV29-1 with TRBJ2-7; D not resolved. Germline V gene sequence: CDR1 SQVTM, CDR2 ANQGSEA. The V gene lost 7 bases and the J gene lost 0 bases, with 13 bases spanning the gap. The CDR3 is made up of 13 amino acids. Written as DNA, the CDR3 is TGCAGCGCTACACAGATGAACTCCTACGAGCAGTACTTC. Its protein is CSATQMNSYEQYF.

As concerns this clone: At one end the junction does not follow the germline gene, possibly because of a read error. This rearrangement joins TRBV7-7 to TRBJ2-1, with TRBD1 as a possible D gene (6 bases). The germline V gene encodes CDR1 SSHAT and CDR2 FNYEAQ (reference sequence). The CDR3 is 14 residues long. The CDR3 sequence: CASSLGDTYNEQFF. CDR3 in DNA: TGTGCTAGCAGCTTAGGGGACACGTACAATGAGCAGTTCTTC. Supplemented by reference TRBV7-7 and TRBJ2-1, the full variable domain reads GAGVSQSPRYKVTKRGQDVTLRCDPISSHATLYWYQQALGQGPEFLTYFNYEAQPDKSGLPSDRFSAERPEGSISTLTIQRTEQRDSAMYRCASSLGDTYNEQFFGPGTRLTVL.

The V gene is TRBV29-1, the J gene TRBJ2-7; 10 nucleotides line up with TRBD1. This CDR3 has 15 amino acids. V lost 4 bases to trimming and J lost 4 bases; unmatched junction nucleotides: 10. The germline gives CDR1 SQVTM, CDR2 ANQGSEA. As DNA, the CDR3 is TGCAGCGTTGTAGGCAGACAGGGGGCCAGATACGAGCAGTACTTC. Translating it yields CSVVGRQGARYEQYF.

The chain employs TRBV29-1 and TRBJ2-5; the match to TRBD1 covers 7 bases. Germline V gene sequence: CDR1 SQVTM, CDR2 ANQGSEA. The V gene end was trimmed by 5 bases and the J gene end by 5 bases; junction bases not matched to a gene: 8. This CDR3 is built from 13 residues. In DNA, the CDR3 is TGCAGCGTTCGAGAGGGGGCAGGGGAGACCCAGTACTTC. It is translated as CSVREGAGETQYF.

In this sample, this clone turned up a few times. The chain joins TRBV9 to TRBJ2-5, with 8 nucleotides matching TRBD1. In germline, CDR1 is SGDLS, CDR2 YYNGEE. The J segment lost 7 bases and the V segment lost 3 bases, leaving 8 bases of the junction unmatched. The CDR3 totals 14 residues. The CDR3 DNA reads as TGTGCCAGCAGCGCATTGACAGGGGACGGGACCCAGTACTTC. Amino acid sequence: CASSALTGDGTQYF. Supplemented by reference TRBV9 and TRBJ2-5, the full variable domain reads DSGVTQTPKHLITATGQRVTLRCSPRSGDLSVYWYQQSLDQGLQFLIQYYNGEERAKGNILERFSAQQFPDLHSELNLSSLELGDSALYFCASSALTGDGTQYFGPGTRLLVL.

The chain recombines TRBV6-5 with TRBJ2-5, with a possible D match to TRBD2 (6 bases). V shed 8 bases and J shed 5 bases, with 15 bases lying between them. The CDR3 length is 13 residues. Germline-derived CDR1 and CDR2 are MNHEY and SVGAGI. The CDR3 here is CASGHPGRETQYF. The CDR3 DNA reads TGTGCCAGCGGCCACCCTGGGAGGGAGACCCAGTACTTC.

The chain couples TRBV27 to TRBJ2-7; the match to TRBD1 covers 7 bases. V shed 6 bases and J 0 bases; nucleotides not matched to a gene: 5. Germline CDR1 is MNHEY and CDR2 is SMNVEV (reference sequence). The CDR3 has 14 amino acids. CDR3 residues: CASSPGGTSYEQYF. CDR3 DNA: TGTGCCAGCAGCCCAGGGGGTACCTCCTACGAGCAGTACTTC.

V gene TRBV29-1 combines with J gene TRBJ2-1, with D perhaps matching TRBD1 or TRBD2 (6 bases each). Trimming removed 0 bases from V and 5 bases from J, with 17 bases in between. The germline gives CDR1 SQVTM, CDR2 ANQGSEA. This CDR3 region has 16 residues. The CDR3 reads CSVEDRRGRGDNEQFF. CDR3 coding DNA: TGCAGCGTTGAAGATCGTCGGGGTAGGGGGGACAATGAGCAGTTCTTC.

The chain couples TRBV19 to TRBJ1-5; D is perhaps TRBD1 (5 bases). Germline V gene lookup returns CDR1 LNHDA and CDR2 SQIVND (reference sequence). The CDR3 extends over 18 amino acids. V was clipped by 8 bases and J by 0 bases, with 23 bases between them. The DNA of the CDR3 is TGTGCCAGTCGGACCGGAGTTGGAGGGGTATATAGCAATCAGCCCCAGCATTTT. It codes for CASRTGVGGVYSNQPQHF.

This clone was found a few times. This chain connects TRBV7-9 to TRBJ2-7, with 7 bases matching TRBD2. Germline V gene sequence: CDR1 SEHNR, CDR2 FQNEAQ (reference sequence). The CDR3 has 14 amino acids. J lost 4 bases, V lost 5 bases, and 8 bases had no gene match. The CDR3 reads CASSTVAGEYEQYF. The CDR3 DNA follows: TGTGCCAGCAGCACAGTTGCGGGGGAATACGAGCAGTACTTC.